Listed below are T cell receptor beta chains from one sample, sequenced in a study of radiation and T cells in renal cell carcinoma. Repertoires were generated with immunoSEQ multiplex PCR, while TCRdb's copy carries only in-frame clones and drops some. Here the sample spans around 170,000 clones, about 88% being singletons. This material consisted of blood, taken from a patient whose treatment included radiotherapy and nephrectomy. The source of these receptors is a woman between 50 and 59 years old with renal cell carcinoma. CDR3s include the opening cysteine and the closing phenylalanine or tryptophan. The D gene is left open where the match is weak. Clone size is stated in some rows and not others, as once, few, many or a class when expanded.

CDR3 DNA: TGTGCCAGCAGCCAAGCCCCTTTTACAACTAATGAAAAACTGTTTTTT
CDR3 protein: CASSQAPFTTNEKLFF
clone size: NA
D gene: NA
V gene: TRBV14
J gene: TRBJ1-4

CDR3 DNA: TGTGCCACCAGCAAGGAGCGATCAGGGGAGCAGTTCTTC
CDR3 protein: CATSKERSGEQFF
clone size: NA
D gene: NA
V gene: TRBV15
J gene: TRBJ2-1

CDR3 DNA: TGTGCCAGCAGCTTAGCCGTGAGCACCGGGGAGCTGTTTTTT
CDR3 protein: CASSLAVSTGELFF
clone size: NA
D gene: NA
V gene: TRBV7-6
J gene: TRBJ2-2

CDR3 DNA: TGCAGCGTTGATCCGGGGGGTAATAACTATGGCTACACCTTC
CDR3 protein: CSVDPGGNNYGYTF
clone size: NA
D gene: NA
V gene: TRBV29-1
J gene: TRBJ1-2

CDR3 DNA: TGTGCCAGCAGCTTAGTAGCAGAAAGGAACACTGAAGCTTTCTTT
CDR3 protein: CASSLVAERNTEAFF
clone size: once
D gene: NA
V gene: TRBV7-8
J gene: TRBJ1-1

CDR3 DNA: TGTGCCAGTAGTTCGTACGGCACCGGGGAGCTGTTTTTT
CDR3 protein: CASSSYGTGELFF
clone size: NA
D gene: NA
V gene: TRBV19
J gene: TRBJ2-2

CDR3 DNA: TGTGCCAGCAGCTTAACACGGCCGAGCACAGATACGCAGTATTTT
CDR3 protein: CASSLTRPSTDTQYF
clone size: NA
D gene: NA
V gene: TRBV7-9
J gene: TRBJ2-3

CDR3 DNA: TGTGCCAGCAGCCCGAAATTAAGACAGGGTAACGAGCAGTACTTC
CDR3 protein: CASSPKLRQGNEQYF
clone size: once
D gene: TRBD1
V gene: TRBV7-9
J gene: TRBJ2-7

CDR3 DNA: TGCGCCAGCAGCTTTGTCGCTAGCGGGGGGGAGGAGCAGTTCTTC
CDR3 protein: CASSFVASGGEEQFF
clone size: NA
D gene: TRBD2
V gene: TRBV5-1
J gene: TRBJ2-1

CDR3 DNA: TGTGCCAGCAGCGTAGGGGGGCAGGCCCCCTACGAGCAGTACTTC
CDR3 protein: CASSVGGQAPYEQYF
clone size: once
D gene: NA
V gene: TRBV9
J gene: TRBJ2-7

CDR3 DNA: TGCGCCAGCCCCCCCGGGGTAAGTCCCTCCGAGCAGTACTTC
CDR3 protein: CASPPGVSPSEQYF
clone size: NA
D gene: NA
V gene: TRBV4-3
J gene: TRBJ2-7

CDR3 DNA: TGCAGCGCTGGCCAGGGACTGGACTATGGCTACACCTTC
CDR3 protein: CSAGQGLDYGYTF
clone size: NA
D gene: NA
V gene: TRBV29-1
J gene: TRBJ1-2

CDR3 DNA: TGTGCCAGCAGCCTCGGCCCGAGCGGGGGGAACACCGGGGAGCTGTTTTTT
CDR3 protein: CASSLGPSGGNTGELFF
clone size: NA
D gene: TRBD2
V gene: TRBV5-5
J gene: TRBJ2-2

CDR3 DNA: TGTGCCAGCTCAATGTCCCGGGACTTGTACGAGCAGTACTTC
CDR3 protein: CASSMSRDLYEQYF
clone size: few
D gene: NA
V gene: TRBV18
J gene: TRBJ2-7

CDR3 DNA: TGTGCCAGCAGCTTTTCGCGGGGGCGAGGTGGGGATACGCAGTATTTT
CDR3 protein: CASSFSRGRGGDTQYF
clone size: NA
D gene: NA
V gene: TRBV7-2
J gene: TRBJ2-3

CDR3 DNA: TGTGCCAGCAGCTCGCAGGGGGCTATGAGGGTAGCCGGGGAGCTGTTTTTT
CDR3 protein: CASSSQGAMRVAGELFF
clone size: NA
D gene: TRBD1
V gene: TRBV7-2
J gene: TRBJ2-2

CDR3 DNA: TGCGCCAGCAGCCGTCTAGCGGCTAGCACAGATACGCAGTATTTT
CDR3 protein: CASSRLAASTDTQYF
clone size: NA
D gene: TRBD2
V gene: TRBV4-3
J gene: TRBJ2-3

CDR3 DNA: TGCGCCAGCAGCTTGCGGCCGACTTCGAACACTGAAGCTTTCTTT
CDR3 protein: CASSLRPTSNTEAFF
clone size: NA
D gene: NA
V gene: TRBV5-1
J gene: TRBJ1-1

CDR3 DNA: TGTGCTAGTGGTTCCTACAATGAGCAGTTCTTC
CDR3 protein: CASGSYNEQFF
clone size: few
D gene: NA
V gene: TRBV12-5
J gene: TRBJ2-1

CDR3 DNA: TGTGCCAGCAGCAGTCGGGGTCCCTCAGATACGCAGTATTTT
CDR3 protein: CASSSRGPSDTQYF
clone size: NA
D gene: NA
V gene: TRBV2
J gene: TRBJ2-3

CDR3 DNA: TGCGCCAGCAGCTTGGGGTCAGGGTATTCCTACGAGCAGTACTTC
CDR3 protein: CASSLGSGYSYEQYF
clone size: NA
D gene: NA
V gene: TRBV5-1
J gene: TRBJ2-7

CDR3 DNA: TGTGCCAGCAGCTACTCAGGGGGTGGGGAGACCCAGTACTTC
CDR3 protein: CASSYSGGGETQYF
clone size: NA
D gene: TRBD1
V gene: TRBV13
J gene: TRBJ2-5

CDR3 DNA: TGTGCCAGCAGACCCCGAGTGGGGATAGAGACCCAGTACTTC
CDR3 protein: CASRPRVGIETQYF
clone size: NA
D gene: NA
V gene: TRBV25-1
J gene: TRBJ2-5

CDR3 DNA: TGTGCCAGCAGTGACAGGGGATCGGGAGAAGAGACCCAGTACTTC
CDR3 protein: CASSDRGSGEETQYF
clone size: NA
D gene: NA
V gene: TRBV6-1
J gene: TRBJ2-5

CDR3 DNA: TGTGCCAAAGAAATAAGATCCTACGAGCAGTACTTC
CDR3 protein: CAKEIRSYEQYF
clone size: few
D gene: NA
V gene: TRBV7-8
J gene: TRBJ2-7

CDR3 DNA: TGTGCCAGCACGCGGCCCGGCCAGGGACTGGAGCAGTTCTTC
CDR3 protein: CASTRPGQGLEQFF
clone size: NA
D gene: NA
V gene: TRBV6-5
J gene: TRBJ2-1

CDR3 DNA: TGTGCCAGCAGCGTAGAACAATCGAGCTCTGGAAACACCATATATTTT
CDR3 protein: CASSVEQSSSGNTIYF
clone size: NA
D gene: NA
V gene: TRBV9
J gene: TRBJ1-3

CDR3 DNA: TGTGCCAGCAGGTCTGGGATGGGGCCGTATGGCTACACCTTC
CDR3 protein: CASRSGMGPYGYTF
clone size: once
D gene: NA
V gene: TRBV2
J gene: TRBJ1-2

CDR3 DNA: TGCGCCAGCAGCGTGACAGGGACGAACACTGAAGCTTTCTTT
CDR3 protein: CASSVTGTNTEAFF
clone size: NA
D gene: TRBD1
V gene: TRBV5-1
J gene: TRBJ1-1

CDR3 DNA: TGTGCCAGCAGCCGACACGTCTCTGGAAACACCATATATTTT
CDR3 protein: CASSRHVSGNTIYF
clone size: NA
D gene: NA
V gene: TRBV6-5
J gene: TRBJ1-3

CDR3 DNA: TGTGCCAGCAGCTTGGTACAGGGTAACACTGAAGCTTTCTTT
CDR3 protein: CASSLVQGNTEAFF
clone size: NA
D gene: NA
V gene: TRBV5-4
J gene: TRBJ1-1

CDR3 DNA: TGTGCCAGCAGCTTGGACAGACAAGAGACCCAGTACTTC
CDR3 protein: CASSLDRQETQYF
clone size: NA
D gene: NA
V gene: TRBV5-4
J gene: TRBJ2-5

CDR3 DNA: TGTGCCACCAGCAGGGAAGGGACGTACCAAGAGACCCAGTACTTC
CDR3 protein: CATSREGTYQETQYF
clone size: NA
D gene: NA
V gene: TRBV15
J gene: TRBJ2-5